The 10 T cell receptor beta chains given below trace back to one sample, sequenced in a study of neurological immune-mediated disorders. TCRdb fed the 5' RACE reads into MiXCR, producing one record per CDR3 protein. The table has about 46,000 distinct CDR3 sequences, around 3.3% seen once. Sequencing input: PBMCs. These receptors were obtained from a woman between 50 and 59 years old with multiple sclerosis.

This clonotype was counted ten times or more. The chain's CDR3 is CSALQGDQPQHF. CDR3 sequence (DNA): TGCAGTGCCCTTCAGGGTGATCAGCCCCAGCATTTT. The chain employs TRBV20-1 and TRBJ1-5, with D perhaps matching TRBD1 (5 bases). V lost 6 bases and J lost 5, with 11 bases in between. Germline V CDR1 and CDR2: DFQATT, SNEGSKA (reference sequence). The CDR3 is 12 amino acids.

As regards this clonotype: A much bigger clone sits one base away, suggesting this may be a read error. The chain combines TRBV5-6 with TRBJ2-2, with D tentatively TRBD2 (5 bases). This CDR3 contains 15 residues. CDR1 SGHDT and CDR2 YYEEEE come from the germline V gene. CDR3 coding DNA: TGTGCCAACAGCTCGGCAGGCACAGCGGCCGGGGAGCTGTTTTTT. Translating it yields CANSSAGTAAGELFF.

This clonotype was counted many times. The CDR3 nucleotides read TGTGCCAGCAGCCAATACAGCAGGGGGGCCACAGATACGCAGTATTTT. This sequence encodes CASSQYSRGATDTQYF. The V call is TRBV3-1, the J call TRBJ2-3; the D gene is possibly TRBD1 (7 bases). CDR3 length equals 16 residues. The V end was cut by 2 bases, the J end by 2 bases, with 14 bases between. In germline, CDR1 is LGHDT, CDR2 YNNKEL (reference sequence).

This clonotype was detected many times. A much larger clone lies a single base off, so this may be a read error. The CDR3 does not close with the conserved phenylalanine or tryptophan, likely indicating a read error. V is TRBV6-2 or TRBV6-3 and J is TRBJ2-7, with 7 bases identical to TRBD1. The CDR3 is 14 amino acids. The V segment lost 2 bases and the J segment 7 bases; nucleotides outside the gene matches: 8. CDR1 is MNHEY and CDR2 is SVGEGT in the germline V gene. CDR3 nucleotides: TGTGCCAGCAGTTACCTCGACAGGGAAGGGGAGCAGTACGGC. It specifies CASSYLDREGEQYG.

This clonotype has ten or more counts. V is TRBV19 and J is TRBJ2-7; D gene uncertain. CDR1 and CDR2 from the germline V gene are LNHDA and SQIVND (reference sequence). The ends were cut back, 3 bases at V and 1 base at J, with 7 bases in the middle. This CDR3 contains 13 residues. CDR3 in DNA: TGTGCCAGTAGTATGCCACCGTCCTACGAGCAGTACTTC. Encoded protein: CASSMPPSYEQYF.

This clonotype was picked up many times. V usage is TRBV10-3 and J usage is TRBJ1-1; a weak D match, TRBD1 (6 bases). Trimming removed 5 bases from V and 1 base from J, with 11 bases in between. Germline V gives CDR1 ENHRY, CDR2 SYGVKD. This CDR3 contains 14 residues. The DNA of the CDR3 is TGTGCCATCAGTCTCCAGGGGCGGAACACTGAAGCTTTCTTT. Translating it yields CAISLQGRNTEAFF.

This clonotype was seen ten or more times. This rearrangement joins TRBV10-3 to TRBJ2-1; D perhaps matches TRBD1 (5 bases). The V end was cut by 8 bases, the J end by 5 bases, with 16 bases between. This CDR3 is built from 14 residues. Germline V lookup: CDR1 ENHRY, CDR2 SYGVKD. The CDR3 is CAIQDQQGHNEQFF. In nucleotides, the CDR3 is TGTGCCATCCAGGACCAGCAGGGCCACAATGAGCAGTTCTTC.

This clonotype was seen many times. The CDR3 DNA reads TGTGCCATCAGTGGAACATACAGGGGTCGCGCTAACTATGGCTACACCTTC. It is translated as CAISGTYRGRANYGYTF. The chain employs TRBV10-3 and TRBJ1-2, with TRBD1 matching over 7 bases. The ends lost 4 bases at V and 0 bases at J; junction bases unmatched: 11. Germline values: CDR1 ENHRY, CDR2 SYGVKD. The CDR3 extends over 17 amino acids.

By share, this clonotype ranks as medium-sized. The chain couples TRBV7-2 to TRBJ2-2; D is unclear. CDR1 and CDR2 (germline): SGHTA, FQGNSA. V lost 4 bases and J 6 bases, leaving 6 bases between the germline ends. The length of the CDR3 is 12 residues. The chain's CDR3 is CASSSPSGELFF. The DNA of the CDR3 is TGTGCCAGCAGCTCCCCGTCCGGGGAGCTGTTTTTT.

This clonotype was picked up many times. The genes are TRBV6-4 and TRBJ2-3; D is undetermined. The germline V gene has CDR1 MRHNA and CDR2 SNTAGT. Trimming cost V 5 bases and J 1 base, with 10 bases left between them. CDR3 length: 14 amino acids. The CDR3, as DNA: TGTGCCAGCAGTCCCCTAGGAGGCACAGATACGCAGTATTTT. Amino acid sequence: CASSPLGGTDTQYF.